This TCR beta chain was profiled in a study of blood T cells in healthy people across ages. Study findings and constraints: Older individuals had lower TCR beta diversity per million T cells (the decline was roughly linear).

Primers used in a second PCR of roughly 7 to 12 cycles were a sample-barcoded 5' primer and a J-beta primer mix. A single record per CDR3 protein comes from TCRdb applying MiXCR to the 5' RACE reads. The sample yields about 930,000 distinct CDR3 sequences, approximately 32% seen once. Regarding this clonotype: The antigen remains undetermined.

Total RNA was isolated from each sample in quantities of at least 5 micrograms. Looked up from germline, CDR1 is SGHTA and CDR2 is FQGNSA. This CDR3 region has 16 residues. The V and J ends lost 5 bases and 4 bases, in that order; junction bases with no gene match: 14. The same sample was also studied in work on T cells of mothers and their children.

V is TRBV7-2 and J is TRBJ2-7; 7 bases match TRBD1. The origin of this receptor is a woman aged 40 to 50 in good health. The source material was blood. The CDR3 loop is CASSLNDDRAPYEQYF. DNA of the CDR3: TGTGCCAGCAGCCTTAACGACGACAGGGCTCCTTACGAGCAGTACTTC.